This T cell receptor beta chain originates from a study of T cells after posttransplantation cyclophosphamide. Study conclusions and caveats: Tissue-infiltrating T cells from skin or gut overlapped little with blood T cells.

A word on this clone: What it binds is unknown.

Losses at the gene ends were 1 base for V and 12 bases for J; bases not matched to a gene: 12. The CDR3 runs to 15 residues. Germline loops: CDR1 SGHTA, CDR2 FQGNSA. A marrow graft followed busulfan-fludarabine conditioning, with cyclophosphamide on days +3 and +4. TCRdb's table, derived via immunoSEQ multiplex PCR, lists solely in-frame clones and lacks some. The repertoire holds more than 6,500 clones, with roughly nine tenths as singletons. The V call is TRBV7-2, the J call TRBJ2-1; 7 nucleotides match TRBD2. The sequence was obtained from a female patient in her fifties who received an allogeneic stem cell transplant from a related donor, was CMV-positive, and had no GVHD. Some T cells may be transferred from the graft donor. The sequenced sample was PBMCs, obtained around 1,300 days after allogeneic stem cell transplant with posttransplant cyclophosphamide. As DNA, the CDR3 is TGTGCCAGCAGCTTAGAGTTGATAGCGGGCTGGTGGCAGTTCTTC. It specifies CASSLELIAGWWQFF.